The 4 T cell receptor beta chains given below trace back to one sample, sequenced in a study of control samples from healthy donors and cancer patients. Measured with immunoSEQ multiplex PCR; TCRdb has only the in-frame clones, and not every one. The repertoire holds about 80,000 clones, with around nine tenths as singletons. Sequenced material: blood. These receptors originate from a woman aged 50 to 65 in good health.

In this sample, this clone turned up once. The rearrangement uses TRBV11-3 and TRBJ2-7; D remains ambiguous. CDR3 size: 14 residues. Trimming took 0 bases from V and 0 from J, leaving 6 bases between them. CDR1 is SGHNT, CDR2 YENEEA, per germline. This CDR3 reads CASSLDPSSYEQYF. CDR3 nucleotides: TGTGCCAGCAGCTTAGATCCCAGCTCCTACGAGCAGTACTTC.

The chain carries TRBV18 and TRBJ2-3; D perhaps matches TRBD2 (6 bases). Germline V lookup: CDR1 KGHSH, CDR2 LQKENI. Trimming stripped 3 bases from V and 5 bases from J, with 18 bases between. This CDR3 region has 16 residues. The CDR3 spells CASSPLRTGGVDTQYF. For the CDR3, the DNA is TGTGCCAGCTCACCTTTACGAACAGGAGGGGTAGATACGCAGTATTTT.

This chain links TRBV19 with TRBJ2-2, with D hard to call. Trimming stripped 8 bases from V and 3 bases from J, with 13 bases between. The CDR3 totals 14 residues. Germline CDR1 is LNHDA and CDR2 is SQIVND (reference sequence). This CDR3 reads CASSKLSYTGELFF. The CDR3 DNA follows: TGTGCCAGTTCAAAATTGAGCTACACCGGGGAGCTGTTTTTT. Looking up the rest from reference TRBV19 and TRBJ2-2 gives the full variable domain: DGGITQSPKYLFRKEGQNVTLSCEQNLNHDAMYWYRQDPGQGLRLIYYSQIVNDFQKGDIAEGYSVSREKKESFPLTVTSAQKNPTAFYLCASSKLSYTGELFFGEGSRLTVL.

J is TRBJ1-1 and V is TRBV5-1, with 8 bases matching TRBD1. Germline V gives CDR1 SGHRS, CDR2 YFSETQ. This CDR3 has 16 amino acids. V shed 3 bases and J 3 bases; nucleotides not matched to a gene: 10. CDR3 bases: TGCGCCAGCAGCTCGGGATCCAGGGGGCGAGACACTGAAGCTTTCTTT. Translation: CASSSGSRGRDTEAFF.